This TCR beta chain was sequenced in a study of OX40 agonist ivuxolimab in advanced cancers. About the study: Patients got intravenous ivuxolimab at 0.01 to 10 mg/kg every 2 weeks.

Whole-study findings and limits: Certain nonresponders likewise exhibited a low normalized T-cell clonal expansion. Fewer expanded clones were found on average in CD4+ than in CD8+ T cells.

About this clone itself: Its specificity is unknown.

Blood specimens came from baseline, cycle 4 day 1, and cycle 7 day 1. V was clipped by 1 base and J by 5 bases; unmatched bases: 3. The CDR3 is 15 amino acids. CDR1 and CDR2 from the germline V gene are LNHDA and SQIVND (reference sequence). Produced via immunoSEQ multiplex PCR; TCRdb's table is partial and in-frame only. The data contain approximately 12,000 clones, about three quarters of them singletons. The chain is built from TRBV19 and TRBJ2-1; 9 bases map to TRBD1. The TCR originated in an adult with an advanced solid tumor such as melanoma, head and neck, liver or kidney cancer. The sequencing here drew on CD4+ or CD8+ T cells sorted from blood, taken in a trial of the OX40 agonist ivuxolimab. The CDR3 DNA sequence: TGTGCCAGTAGTATAGGGGGGACAGGGCACAATGAGCAGTTCTTC. Protein sequence: CASSIGGTGHNEQFF.